These 11 T cell receptor beta chains share one sample of origin, sequenced in a study of cytomegalovirus exposure and HLA in healthy donors. The study ran its PCR with 60 Vbeta and 13 Jbeta primers. Repertoires were generated with immunoSEQ multiplex PCR, while TCRdb's copy carries only in-frame clones and drops some. The sample shows 97,000 or so clones, 80% to 85% of them seen only once. Input material: PBMCs. The receptors come from a man aged 40-55 years in good health and CMV-seronegative.

V gene TRBV6-1 combines with J gene TRBJ2-1, with TRBD2 matching 8 bases. This CDR3 is built from 15 residues. From germline, CDR1 is MNHNS and CDR2 SASEGT. Trimming cost V 5 bases and J 5 bases; bases outside gene matches: 8. CDR3 in DNA: TGTGCCAGCAGTCCCACGGGGGGGCCCCACAATGAGCAGTTCTTC. Its protein product is CASSPTGGPHNEQFF.

This rearrangement joins TRBV25-1 to TRBJ2-1, with D uncertain. This CDR3 has 13 residues. CDR1 is MGHDK, CDR2 SYGVNS, per germline. V lost 6 bases to trimming and J lost 0 bases, with 6 bases between them. The CDR3 sequence: CASSDTSYNEQFF. CDR3 DNA: TGTGCCAGCAGCGACACCTCCTACAATGAGCAGTTCTTC.

This clone came up a few times. The chain uses TRBV6-5 and TRBJ2-2; TRBD1 might be the D (5 bases). Trimming cost V 0 bases and J 6 bases, with 11 bases left between them. The CDR3 sequence is 15 residues long. Germline V gives CDR1 MNHEY, CDR2 SVGAGI. The CDR3 sequence is CASSYSMDIPGELFF. CDR3 DNA sequence: TGTGCCAGCAGTTACTCTATGGACATTCCCGGGGAGCTGTTTTTT.

CDR3 nucleotides: TGTGCCAGCAGCCGATGGGGCCCCGCGGGGTACGAGCAGTACTTC. This gives the protein CASSRWGPAGYEQYF. The V call is TRBV5-4, the J call TRBJ2-7, with D perhaps TRBD2 (6 bases). The germline V gene encodes CDR1 SGHNT and CDR2 YYREEE (reference sequence). The CDR3 is 15 amino acids. Deletions cut 4 bases from V and 4 bases from J, with 18 bases between.

V gene TRBV19 combines with J gene TRBJ1-1; the D gene is possibly TRBD1 (5 bases). With 6 bases removed from V and 4 bases from J, the gap between germline ends came to 18 bases. Germline V CDR1 and CDR2: LNHDA, SQIVND (reference sequence). CDR3 length: 15 residues. CDR3 coding DNA: TGTGCCAGTAGCCCGGGGGGGATCTTCTTCACTGAAGCTTTCTTT. This sequence encodes CASSPGGIFFTEAFF.

The genes are TRBV5-1 and TRBJ1-5; D is perhaps TRBD1 (6 bases). The germline V gene has CDR1 SGHRS and CDR2 YFSETQ. The germline V and J ends were trimmed by 3 bases and 4 bases, with 11 bases remaining between them. There are 14 residues in the CDR3. The CDR3 sequence is CASSSGEWNQPQHF. Written as DNA, the CDR3 is TGCGCCAGCAGCTCAGGGGAATGGAATCAGCCCCAGCATTTT.

The chain uses TRBV6-5 and TRBJ1-2; 7 positions agree with TRBD1. The germline V gene encodes CDR1 MNHEY and CDR2 SVGAGI. The V and J ends lost 6 bases and 2 bases, in that order; junction bases with no gene match: 6. This CDR3 comprises 14 residues. The CDR3 sequence: CASSQIQGNYGYTF. The DNA of the CDR3 is TGTGCCAGCAGCCAGATACAGGGGAACTATGGCTACACCTTC.

This chain connects TRBV5-4 to TRBJ2-1, with 9 bases aligning to TRBD1. The V gene's germline CDR1 is SGHNT and CDR2 YYREEE (reference sequence). The CDR3 runs to 17 residues. The V segment lost 4 bases and the J segment 5 bases; nucleotides outside the gene matches: 13. The CDR3 protein is CASSLPPRDRENNEQFF. CDR3 DNA: TGTGCCAGCAGCCTACCACCCCGGGACAGGGAGAACAATGAGCAGTTCTTC.

The gene calls are TRBV6-5 and TRBJ1-1, with 10 bases that match TRBD1. Germline loops: CDR1 MNHEY, CDR2 SVGAGI. V dropped 5 bases and J dropped 8; count of bases not matched to a gene: 11. The CDR3 has 15 residues. The DNA of the CDR3 is TGTGCCAGCAGTAGCTTCGGACAGGGGGAAAGAGAAGCTTTCTTT. This codes for CASSSFGQGEREAFF.

The rearrangement joins TRBV28 to TRBJ1-5; TRBD1 might be the D (6 bases). Trimming pared 7 bases from V and 3 bases from J, leaving 10 bases between. This CDR3 has 13 residues. Germline CDR1 reads MDHEN; CDR2 reads SYDVKM. The CDR3 loop reads CASTTGNNQPQHF. The CDR3 coding sequence is TGTGCCAGCACTACAGGGAACAATCAGCCCCAGCATTTT.

The genes are TRBV5-1 and TRBJ2-5; 11 positions match TRBD1. The V segment lost 6 bases and the J segment 4 bases; nucleotides outside the gene matches: 11. Germline V gives CDR1 SGHRS, CDR2 YFSETQ. The CDR3 length is 16 residues. CDR3 residues: CASNRGGTGGLETQYF. The CDR3 DNA reads as TGCGCCAGCAACCGAGGGGGGACAGGGGGTCTAGAGACCCAGTACTTC.